Included here is one T cell receptor (beta chain) sequence, with context. This sample is part of a study of blood T cell repertoires in COVID-19. Study-level information: Sites in the United States, Italy and Spain provided acute and convalescent COVID-19 samples. T cells, B-cell-depleted T cells, or PBMCs provided the cDNA or gDNA that served as material.

Some clones are missing from TCRdb's copy, which holds only in-frame ones; the method was immunoSEQ multiplex PCR. The data hold approximately 380,000 clones, with roughly 90% observed a single time. Residents of 24 US areas, aged about 18 to 95 years, made up the participants. Assignments of participants to cohorts depended upon their own reported clinical history. Trimming took 0 bases from V and 1 from J, leaving 9 bases between them. There are 15 residues in the CDR3. Germline V CDR1 and CDR2: ENHRY, SYGVKD. The genes are TRBV10-3 and TRBJ1-1, with a weak D call TRBD1 (5 bases). Sequencing was performed on PBMCs or T cells enriched from blood (not recorded which). This receptor was identified in a woman aged 40-49 years who had been exposed to COVID-19. The CDR3 bases are TGTGCCATCAGTGAGTCTAAGACAGCGAACACTGAAGCTTTCTTT. Its protein is CAISESKTANTEAFF.